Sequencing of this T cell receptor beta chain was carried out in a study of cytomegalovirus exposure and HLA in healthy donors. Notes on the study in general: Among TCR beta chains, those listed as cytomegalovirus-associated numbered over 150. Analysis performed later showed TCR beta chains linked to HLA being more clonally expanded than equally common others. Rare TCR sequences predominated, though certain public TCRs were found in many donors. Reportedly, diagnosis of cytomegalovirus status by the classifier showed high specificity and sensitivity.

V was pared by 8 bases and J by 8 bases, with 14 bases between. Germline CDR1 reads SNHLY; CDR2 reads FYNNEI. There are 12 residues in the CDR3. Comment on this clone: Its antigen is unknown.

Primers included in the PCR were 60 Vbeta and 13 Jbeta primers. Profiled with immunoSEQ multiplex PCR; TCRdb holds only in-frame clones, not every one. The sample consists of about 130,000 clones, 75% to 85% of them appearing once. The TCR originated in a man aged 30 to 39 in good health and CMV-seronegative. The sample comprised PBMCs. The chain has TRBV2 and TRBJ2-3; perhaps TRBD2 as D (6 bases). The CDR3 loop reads CASAAGSRTQYF. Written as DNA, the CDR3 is TGTGCCAGCGCGGCCGGGAGTCGTACGCAGTATTTT.